The TCR beta chain under discussion was sequenced for a study of blood T cell repertoires in COVID-19. Looking at the study overall: COVID-19 samples, acute and convalescent, were from the United States, Italy and Spain. From T cells, B-cell-depleted T cells, or PBMCs came the material, which was cDNA or gDNA.

In the original analysis: Quantification of nucleated cells was approximated via reference gene primer amplification. Some clones are missing from TCRdb's copy, which holds only in-frame ones; the method was immunoSEQ multiplex PCR. The V and J calls and clone size were taken over from that table, and D and trimming were inferred from the DNA. The sample includes 310,000 or so clones, approximately 90% seen only once; the top ten take 4%. The specimen was peripheral blood. The TCR sequence derives from a woman in her forties or fifties with active or convalescent COVID-19.

CDR3 nucleotide sequence: TGTGCCAGTAGTCATATTTCGGGCGGGTTAGAGACCCAGTACTTC. Translated, it gives CASSHISGGLETQYF. The V call is TRBV19, the J call TRBJ2-5; possibly TRBD2 for D (5 bases). CDR3 length: 15 residues. From germline, CDR1 is LNHDA and CDR2 SQIVND (reference sequence). V gave up 5 bases and J gave up 4 bases, with 17 bases separating them.